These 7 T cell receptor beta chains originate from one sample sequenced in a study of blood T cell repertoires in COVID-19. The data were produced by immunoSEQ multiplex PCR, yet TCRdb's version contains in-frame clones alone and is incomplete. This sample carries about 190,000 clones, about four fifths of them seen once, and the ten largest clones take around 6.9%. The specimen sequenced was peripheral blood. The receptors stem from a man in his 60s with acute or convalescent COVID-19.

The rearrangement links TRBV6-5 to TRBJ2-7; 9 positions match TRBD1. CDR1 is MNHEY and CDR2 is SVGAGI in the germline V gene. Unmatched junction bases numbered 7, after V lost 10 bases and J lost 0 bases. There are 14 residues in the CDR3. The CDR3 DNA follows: TGTGCCACCGACCGGACAGGGGCCTCCTACGAGCAGTACTTC. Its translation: CATDRTGASYEQYF.

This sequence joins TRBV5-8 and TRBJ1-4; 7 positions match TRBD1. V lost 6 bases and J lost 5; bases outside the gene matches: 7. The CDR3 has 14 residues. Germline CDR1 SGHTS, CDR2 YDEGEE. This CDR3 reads CASTMGQPNEKLFF. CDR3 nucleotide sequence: TGTGCCAGCACCATGGGACAGCCAAATGAAAAACTGTTTTTT.

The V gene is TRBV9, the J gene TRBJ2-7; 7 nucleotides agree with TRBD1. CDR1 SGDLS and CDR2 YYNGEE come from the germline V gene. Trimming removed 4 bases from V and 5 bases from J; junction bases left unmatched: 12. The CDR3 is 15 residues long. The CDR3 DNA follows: TGTGCCAGCAGCATTTCACAGGGGTTCGGAAACGAGCAGTACTTC. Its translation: CASSISQGFGNEQYF. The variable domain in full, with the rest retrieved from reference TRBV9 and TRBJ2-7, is DSGVTQTPKHLITATGQRVTLRCSPRSGDLSVYWYQQSLDQGLQFLIQYYNGEERAKGNILERFSAQQFPDLHSELNLSSLELGDSALYFCASSISQGFGNEQYFGPGTRLTVT.

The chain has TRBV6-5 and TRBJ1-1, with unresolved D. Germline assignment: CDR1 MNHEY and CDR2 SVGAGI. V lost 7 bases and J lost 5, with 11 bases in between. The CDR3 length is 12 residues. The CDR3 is CASMIGGTEAFF. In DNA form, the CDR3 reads TGTGCCAGCATGATCGGAGGGACTGAAGCTTTCTTT.

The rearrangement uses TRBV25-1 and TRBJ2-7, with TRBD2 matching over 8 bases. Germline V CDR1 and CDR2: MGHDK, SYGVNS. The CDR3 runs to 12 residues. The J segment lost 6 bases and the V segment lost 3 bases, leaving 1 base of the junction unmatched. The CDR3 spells CASSDLAGEQYF. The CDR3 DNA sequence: TGTGCCAGCAGTGACCTAGCGGGCGAGCAGTACTTC.

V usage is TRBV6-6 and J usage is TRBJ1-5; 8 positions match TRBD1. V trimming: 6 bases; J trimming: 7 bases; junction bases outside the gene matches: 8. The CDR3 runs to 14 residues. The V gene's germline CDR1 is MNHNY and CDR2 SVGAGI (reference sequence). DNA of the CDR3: TGTGCCAGCAGCGGACAGGGAAAAACGCAGCCCCAGCATTTT. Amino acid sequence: CASSGQGKTQPQHF.

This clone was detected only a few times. This chain's CDR3 is CASRAGASGYNEQFF. The CDR3 DNA reads as TGTGCCAGCAGAGCGGGAGCCTCGGGTTACAATGAGCAGTTCTTC. The J gene is TRBJ2-1, the V gene TRBV6-5; 8 bases match TRBD2. Germline-derived CDR1 and CDR2 are MNHEY and SVGAGI. The V gene end was trimmed by 6 bases and the J gene end by 4 bases; junction bases not matched to a gene: 8. The CDR3 has 15 residues.